Following are 21 T cell receptor beta chains from one sample sequenced in a study of CD8 T cells in ankylosing spondylitis. Each CDR3 protein gets one entry after TCRdb re-called the 5' RACE reads with MiXCR. Of 200,000 to 250,000 distinct CDR3 sequences in the sample, 10% to 13% were seen once. The sequenced sample consisted of blood, either unsorted or a sorted T cell fraction (not recorded which). These receptor sequences come from a male donor with ankylosing spondylitis or in good health (not recorded which).

This clonotype was seen more than once but under ten times. This chain uses TRBV9 with TRBJ2-7; perhaps TRBD2 as D (6 bases). CDR3 length: 14 amino acids. Per germline, CDR1 SGDLS and CDR2 YYNGEE. Trimming shortened V by 7 bases and J by 5 bases, and 19 bases separated the two germline ends. In nucleotides, the CDR3 is TGTGCCAGCGCCCCCCGACTAGAATCCCACGAGCAGTACTTC. Translating it yields CASAPRLESHEQYF. Full variable domain (missing parts from reference TRBV9 and TRBJ2-7): DSGVTQTPKHLITATGQRVTLRCSPRSGDLSVYWYQQSLDQGLQFLIQYYNGEERAKGNILERFSAQQFPDLHSELNLSSLELGDSALYFCASAPRLESHEQYFGPGTRLTVT.

The table lists this clonotype with a few counts. V and J are TRBV7-2 and TRBJ2-1, with D perhaps matching TRBD2 (6 bases). The CDR3 sequence is 13 residues long. Germline CDR1 is SGHTA and CDR2 is FQGNSA. Trimming removed 0 bases from V and 10 bases from J, with 10 bases in between. The DNA for the CDR3 is TGTGCCAGCAGCTTAGCGCTGGCGGGGGAGCAGTTCTTC. Its protein is CASSLALAGEQFF.

The chain employs TRBV30 and TRBJ2-6; no firm D call. V gave up 5 bases and J gave up 3 bases, with 5 bases separating them. Germline CDR1 GTSNPN, CDR2 SVGIG (reference sequence). CDR3 length equals 12 residues. The CDR3 coding sequence is TGTGCCTGGGTCCGTGGGGCCAACGTCCTGACTTTC. This translates into CAWVRGANVLTF.

This chain connects TRBV19 to TRBJ2-2, with D possibly TRBD2 on 5 matching bases. From germline, CDR1 is LNHDA and CDR2 SQIVND (reference sequence). The CDR3 loop spans 14 amino acids. Trimming left V 11 bases short and J 2 bases short, with 15 bases between. DNA for the CDR3: TGTGCCGGGTCCCGGGGAGATAACACCGGGGAGCTGTTTTTT. It is translated as CAGSRGDNTGELFF.

This clonotype was recorded many times. The J gene is TRBJ2-1, the V gene TRBV7-2; 8 bases map to TRBD2. The CDR3 is 14 amino acids. V was pared by 5 bases and J by 7 bases, with 7 bases of the junction left unmatched. Germline CDR1 and CDR2: SGHTA and FQGNSA. DNA for the CDR3: TGTGCCAGCAGCCGCGGACTAGCAAGGAATGAGCAGTTCTTC. It yields the protein CASSRGLARNEQFF.

There are many counts of this clonotype. The chain joins TRBV3-1 to TRBJ1-5, with D tentatively TRBD1 (6 bases). The CDR3 sequence is 17 residues long. Germline CDR1 is LGHDT and CDR2 is YNNKEL (reference sequence). The V end lost 1 base, the J end lost 1 base, and 14 bases lay between the germline ends. The CDR3 spells CASSQGGWGASNQPQHF. The CDR3 nucleotides read TGTGCCAGCAGCCAAGGGGGCTGGGGGGCGAGCAATCAGCCCCAGCATTTT. The full variable domain, in which reference TRBV3-1 and TRBJ1-5 provide the parts outside the CDR3, is DTAVSQTPKYLVTQMGNDKSIKCEQNLGHDTMYWYKQDSKKFLKIMFSYNNKELIINETVPNRFSPKSPDKAHLNLHINSLELGDSAVYFCASSQGGWGASNQPQHFGDGTRLSIL.

This clonotype was observed a few times. The chain recombines TRBV5-1 with TRBJ1-3, with 12 bases identical to TRBD1. CDR1 is SGHRS and CDR2 is YFSETQ in the germline V gene. V was pared by 4 bases and J by 6 bases, with 8 bases of the junction left unmatched. This CDR3 has 16 residues. The CDR3 spells CASSLAGTGGENTIYF. The CDR3 DNA reads as TGCGCCAGCAGCCTTGCCGGGACAGGGGGCGAAAACACCATATATTTT.

This clonotype was counted at least ten times. The chain couples TRBV7-2 to TRBJ1-2, with D tentatively TRBD1 (6 bases). CDR3 length equals 14 residues. Germline V lookup: CDR1 SGHTA, CDR2 FQGNSA. The V end was cut by 5 bases, the J end by 6 bases, with 16 bases between. CDR3 DNA sequence: TGTGCCAGCAGCGCAGAACAGGGCCTGGATGGCTACACCTTC. The encoded protein is CASSAEQGLDGYTF.

This clonotype was recorded many times. The rearrangement joins TRBV10-3 to TRBJ2-1; no clear D. This CDR3 is built from 15 residues. Germline CDR1 ENHRY, CDR2 SYGVKD. Trimming took 2 bases from V and 5 from J, leaving 13 bases between them. This CDR3 is CAISESWGLDNEQFF. For the CDR3, the DNA is TGTGCCATCAGTGAGAGTTGGGGTCTTGACAATGAGCAGTTCTTC.

This clonotype appeared a few times. The rearrangement uses TRBV19 and TRBJ2-3; 11 bases agree with TRBD2. Germline-derived CDR1 and CDR2 are LNHDA and SQIVND (reference sequence). There are 15 residues in the CDR3. Trimming cost V 9 bases and J 2 bases; bases outside gene matches: 7. The CDR3 nucleotides are TGTGCCAGCCAAACGGGACTAGCGGTCACAGATACGCAGTATTTT. It encodes CASQTGLAVTDTQYF. The complete variable domain, with remaining parts taken from reference TRBV19 and TRBJ2-3, reads DGGITQSPKYLFRKEGQNVTLSCEQNLNHDAMYWYRQDPGQGLRLIYYSQIVNDFQKGDIAEGYSVSREKKESFPLTVTSAQKNPTAFYLCASQTGLAVTDTQYFGPGTRLTVL.

This clonotype was observed many times. This rearrangement joins TRBV7-9 to TRBJ1-1, with D possibly being TRBD1 (5 bases). The length of the CDR3 is 13 residues. Germline assignment: CDR1 SEHNR and CDR2 FQNEAQ (reference sequence). Trimming removed 5 bases at V and 12 bases at J, with 19 bases between. CDR3 sequence reads: CASSAVQGLGTFF. The CDR3 region has the DNA TGTGCCAGCAGCGCAGTCCAGGGTTTAGGAACTTTCTTT.

This clonotype was counted at least ten times. This chain joins TRBV7-2 and TRBJ2-3; 8 positions match TRBD1. V dropped 6 bases and J dropped 1; count of bases not matched to a gene: 6. CDR1 and CDR2 (germline): SGHTA, FQGNSA. This CDR3 comprises 15 residues. CDR3 sequence: CASRLDRGGTDTQYF. In DNA form, the CDR3 reads TGTGCCAGCAGACTAGACAGGGGTGGCACAGATACGCAGTATTTT.

This clonotype was seen only a few times. The genes are TRBV5-8 and TRBJ1-2; D is unresolved. The CDR3 spans 14 residues. Germline V gene lookup returns CDR1 SGHTS and CDR2 YDEGEE. The V gene lost 6 bases and the J gene lost 5 bases, with 17 bases spanning the gap. The CDR3: CASMQAARLYGYTF. The DNA for the CDR3 is TGTGCCAGCATGCAAGCCGCCAGATTATATGGCTACACCTTC. Variable domain in full (rest from reference TRBV5-8 and TRBJ1-2): EAGVTQSPTHLIKTRGQQATLRCSPISGHTSVYWYQQALGLGLQFLLWYDEGEERNRGNFPPRFSGRQFPNYSSELNVNALELEDSALYLCASMQAARLYGYTFGSGTRLTVV.

At least ten counts were recorded for this clonotype. The rearrangement links TRBV2 to TRBJ2-1, with a weak D call TRBD2 (5 bases). Germline CDR1 SNHLY, CDR2 FYNNEI. V was shortened by 8 bases and J by 10 bases, with 21 bases between the two germline ends. The CDR3 is made up of 14 amino acids. The CDR3 is CASVSAAWLVEQFF. The CDR3 coding sequence is TGTGCCAGCGTATCAGCGGCCTGGTTGGTGGAGCAGTTCTTC.

There are many counts of this clonotype. The chain employs TRBV5-1 and TRBJ2-3; the match to TRBD2 covers 11 bases. Germline V gives CDR1 SGHRS, CDR2 YFSETQ. CDR3 length equals 16 residues. V trimming: 0 bases; J trimming: 5 bases; junction bases outside the gene matches: 5. CDR3 region: CASSLDGTSGGDTQYF. The CDR3 DNA reads as TGCGCCAGCAGCTTGGATGGGACTAGCGGAGGAGATACGCAGTATTTT.

As for this clonotype: A much larger clone sits a single nucleotide away, making a read error possible. The chain uses TRBV6-1 and TRBJ1-1, with D possibly TRBD1 on 5 matching bases. The CDR3 covers 15 residues. The V end was cut by 6 bases, the J end by 2 bases, with 16 bases between. Germline V gene sequence: CDR1 MNHNS, CDR2 SASEGT. The DNA of the CDR3 is TGTGCCAGCAGACCCTGGACACGAGAAAACACTGAAGCTTTCTTT. This sequence encodes CASRPWTRENTEAFF.

The chain carries TRBV18 and TRBJ1-2; D is possibly TRBD1 (6 bases). This CDR3 spans 17 amino acids. Trimming stripped 2 bases from V and 8 bases from J, with 24 bases between. Germline lookup yields CDR1 KGHSH and CDR2 LQKENI. The CDR3 region has the DNA TGTGCCAGCTCACCAGGACAGAACCAGGGAGCAGGAGCCGGCTACACCTTC. Its translation is CASSPGQNQGAGAGYTF.

This clonotype was counted ten times or more. This chain joins TRBV5-4 and TRBJ2-1, with 11 positions matching TRBD1. This CDR3 is 16 amino acids long. Germline V lookup: CDR1 SGHNT, CDR2 YYREEE (reference sequence). With V trimmed by 4 bases and J by 10 bases, 13 bases remained unmatched. CDR3 in amino acids: CASSEAGTGGLREQFF. CDR3 DNA: TGTGCCAGCAGCGAAGCCGGGACAGGGGGACTGCGGGAGCAGTTCTTC.

A few counts support this clonotype. This chain connects TRBV20-1 to TRBJ1-5; D is ambiguous. Germline values: CDR1 DFQATT, CDR2 SNEGSKA (reference sequence). The CDR3 loop spans 14 amino acids. V was pared by 1 base and J by 6 bases, with 13 bases between. This CDR3 reads CSARVVGAGQPQHF. CDR3 DNA: TGCAGTGCTAGAGTGGTGGGCGCGGGTCAGCCCCAGCATTTT.

This clonotype was seen many times. This sequence joins TRBV20-1 and TRBJ1-1, with no clear D. The CDR3 extends over 15 amino acids. Between the trimmed V and J ends, which lost 1 base and 0 bases, there was a span of 12 bases. Per the germline V gene, CDR1 is DFQATT and CDR2 is SNEGSKA (reference sequence). The CDR3 sequence is CSARGQVWVNTEAFF. For the CDR3, the DNA is TGCAGTGCTAGAGGGCAGGTCTGGGTGAACACTGAAGCTTTCTTT.

Of note for this clonotype: This clone may be a read error of a much larger clone one base away. The gene calls are TRBV7-2 and TRBJ2-1; 7 nucleotides agree with TRBD2. Germline values: CDR1 SGHTA, CDR2 FQGNSA. J lost 10 bases, V lost 1 base, and 10 bases had no gene match. This CDR3 comprises 15 residues. CDR3 residues: CASSLDSGGEGEQFF. In nucleotides, the CDR3 is TGTGCCAGCAGCTTAGACAGTGGTGGGGAGGGAGAGCAGTTCTTC.